Presented here are 11 T cell receptor beta chains from one specimen sequenced in a study of cytomegalovirus exposure and HLA in healthy donors. PCR employed 60 Vbeta and 13 Jbeta primers. Repertoires were generated with immunoSEQ multiplex PCR, while TCRdb's copy carries only in-frame clones and drops some. Among fewer than 150,000 clones, around three quarters were seen once, and the ten largest hold around 4.8%. The sequenced sample was PBMCs. These TCRs come from a man aged 30-40 years in good health.

This clone is a singleton in its sample. V and J are TRBV2 and TRBJ2-1; 10 bases match TRBD2. The CDR3 totals 14 residues. Per germline, CDR1 SNHLY and CDR2 FYNNEI. J was trimmed by 9 bases and V by 8 bases; bases with no gene match: 10. CDR3 in amino acids: CASRRGLADGEQFF. The CDR3, as DNA: TGTGCCAGCCGCCGTGGACTAGCGGACGGTGAGCAGTTCTTC.

The gene calls are TRBV19 and TRBJ2-2; a possible D gene is TRBD1 (5 bases). The CDR3 contains 14 residues. Trimming left V 6 bases short and J 6 bases short, with 14 bases between. Germline-derived CDR1 and CDR2 are LNHDA and SQIVND (reference sequence). This CDR3 is CASRSQGFPGELFF. CDR3 bases: TGTGCCAGTAGGTCCCAGGGATTTCCCGGGGAGCTGTTTTTT. The entire variable domain, with the rest obtained from reference TRBV19 and TRBJ2-2, is as follows: DGGITQSPKYLFRKEGQNVTLSCEQNLNHDAMYWYRQDPGQGLRLIYYSQIVNDFQKGDIAEGYSVSREKKESFPLTVTSAQKNPTAFYLCASRSQGFPGELFFGEGSRLTVL.

The genes are TRBV15 and TRBJ1-4; 8 nucleotides line up with TRBD1. The CDR3 length is 16 residues. Germline values: CDR1 LNHNV, CDR2 YYDKDF (reference sequence). J was trimmed by 5 bases and V by 3 bases; bases with no gene match: 8. The CDR3 loop is CATSRHRTGKNEKLFF. CDR3 bases: TGTGCCACCAGCAGGCACAGGACAGGGAAGAATGAAAAACTGTTTTTT.

Here the CDR3 reads CAISELAGVGEQFF. CDR3 bases: TGTGCCATCAGTGAGCTAGCGGGAGTGGGTGAGCAGTTCTTC. This chain uses TRBV10-3 with TRBJ2-1; 10 nucleotides line up with TRBD2. The CDR3 is made up of 14 amino acids. CDR1 is ENHRY and CDR2 is SYGVKD in the germline V gene. V shed 2 bases, J shed 9 bases, and the junction held 4 bases outside the gene matches.

The chain recombines TRBV10-2 with TRBJ2-7, with D hard to call. V was shortened by 6 bases and J by 3 bases, with 15 bases between the two germline ends. The CDR3 totals 14 residues. CDR1 WSHSY and CDR2 SAAADI come from the germline V gene. As DNA, the CDR3 is TGCGCCAGCAGCCCTAGTGGCGGCGGCTACGAGCAGTACTTC. It translates to CASSPSGGGYEQYF.

The rearrangement links TRBV18 to TRBJ2-7; 8 bases match TRBD1. The junction had 6 bases not matched to a gene; V was cut back by 4 bases and J by 4 bases. The CDR3 sequence is 14 residues long. From germline, CDR1 is KGHSH and CDR2 LQKENI. The CDR3 loop is CASSLQGEGYEQYF. The CDR3, as DNA: TGTGCCAGCTCACTACAGGGGGAAGGGTACGAGCAGTACTTC. The full variable domain, with the rest looked up from reference TRBV18 and TRBJ2-7, is NAGVMQNPRHLVRRRGQEARLRCSPMKGHSHVYWYRQLPEEGLKFMVYLQKENIIDESGMPKERFSAEFPKEGPSILRIQQVVRGDSAAYFCASSLQGEGYEQYFGPGTRLTVT.

The rearrangement uses TRBV7-2 and TRBJ1-1; 11 bases are shared with TRBD1. The CDR3 is 14 residues long. Germline CDR1 is SGHTA and CDR2 is FQGNSA. V lost 5 bases to trimming and J lost 4 bases; unmatched junction nucleotides: 3. CDR3 sequence reads: CASSGQGAGTEAFF. CDR3 DNA sequence: TGTGCCAGCAGCGGACAGGGGGCAGGCACTGAAGCTTTCTTT. The variable domain in full, with the rest retrieved from reference TRBV7-2 and TRBJ1-1, is GAGVSQSPSNKVTEKGKDVELRCDPISGHTALYWYRQSLGQGLEFLIYFQGNSAPDKSGLPSDRFSAERTGGSVSTLTIQRTQQEDSAVYLCASSGQGAGTEAFFGQGTRLTVV.

V is TRBV18 and J is TRBJ1-6, with D hard to call. The germline V and J ends were trimmed by 3 bases and 0 bases, with 12 bases remaining between them. Germline V gives CDR1 KGHSH, CDR2 LQKENI. This CDR3 is 17 amino acids long. The CDR3 spells CASSPTLPSSYNSPLHF. The CDR3 DNA reads as TGTGCCAGCTCACCGACACTTCCAAGCTCCTATAATTCACCCCTCCACTTT.

The rearrangement joins TRBV5-1 to TRBJ1-2, with a weak D call TRBD1 (5 bases). Germline CDR1 and CDR2: SGHRS and YFSETQ. Trimming removed 0 bases from V and 7 bases from J, with 13 bases in between. This CDR3 has 14 amino acids. The DNA of the CDR3 is TGCGCCAGCAGCTTGGCCCCGGGGGGAGGTGGCTACACCTTC. This sequence encodes CASSLAPGGGGYTF.

This sequence joins TRBV11-3 and TRBJ1-4; D is perhaps TRBD1 (5 bases). CDR3 length: 13 amino acids. Germline CDR1 SGHNT, CDR2 YENEEA. V was shortened by 8 bases and J by 8 bases, with 15 bases between the two germline ends. The CDR3 loop reads CASSWGAQEKLFF. CDR3 nucleotides: TGTGCCAGCTCATGGGGCGCGCAAGAAAAACTGTTTTTT.

The gene calls are TRBV7-9 and TRBJ2-1, with TRBD2 identical over 11 bases. The CDR3 consists of 14 residues. Germline loops: CDR1 SEHNR, CDR2 FQNEAQ (reference sequence). V dropped 3 bases and J dropped 6; count of bases not matched to a gene: 1. The CDR3 DNA is TGTGCCAGCAGCTTGGGACTAGCGGTCAATGAGCAGTTCTTC. Residues: CASSLGLAVNEQFF.